The next 10 T cell receptor beta chains were all read from a single sample in a study of OX40 agonist ivuxolimab in advanced cancers. Measured with immunoSEQ multiplex PCR; TCRdb has only the in-frame clones, and not every one. Here the sample spans 81,000 or so clones, 88% being singletons. The specimen comprised CD4+ or CD8+ T cells sorted from blood, sampled in a trial of the OX40 agonist ivuxolimab. These receptors were taken from an adult with an advanced solid tumor such as melanoma, head and neck, liver or kidney cancer.

The chain combines TRBV10-3 with TRBJ2-3, with 8 bases that match TRBD1. After removal of 6 bases from V and 3 bases from J, the junction contained 5 bases not matched to a gene. The CDR3 has 14 amino acids. Germline V CDR1 and CDR2: ENHRY, SYGVKD. CDR3 in amino acids: CAIRFRGQTDTQYF. The DNA of the CDR3 is TGTGCCATCAGGTTCAGGGGGCAAACAGATACGCAGTATTTT.

The genes are TRBV6-5 and TRBJ1-1; perhaps TRBD1 as D (6 bases). The V and J ends lost 7 bases and 2 bases respectively, with 17 bases between them. CDR3 length equals 15 residues. CDR1 is MNHEY, CDR2 SVGAGI, per germline. CDR3 coding DNA: TGTGCCAGCACCCTTCCGGGGGGCACTAACACTGAAGCTTTCTTT. This codes for CASTLPGGTNTEAFF.

V gene TRBV2 combines with J gene TRBJ1-1; D possibly corresponds to TRBD1 (5 bases). This CDR3 comprises 13 residues. Deletions cut 6 bases from V and 1 base from J, with 9 bases between. Per the germline V gene, CDR1 is SNHLY and CDR2 is FYNNEI. The CDR3 is CASRRRGNTEAFF. CDR3 nucleotides: TGTGCCAGCAGAAGAAGGGGGAACACTGAAGCTTTCTTT.

The chain carries TRBV28 and TRBJ2-5; D remains ambiguous. CDR3 length: 12 residues. V was clipped by 8 bases and J by 5 bases, with 12 bases between them. The germline CDR1 and CDR2 sequences are MDHEN and SYDVKM. CDR3 residues: CASGSQLETQYF. In nucleotides, the CDR3 is TGTGCCAGCGGAAGCCAATTGGAGACCCAGTACTTC.

The table lists this clone with a count of one. The chain is built from TRBV27 and TRBJ1-2; the match to TRBD1 covers 8 bases. From germline, CDR1 is MNHEY and CDR2 SMNVEV (reference sequence). The CDR3 is made up of 18 amino acids. After removal of 5 bases from V and 8 bases from J, the junction contained 22 bases not matched to a gene. CDR3 sequence: CASSTRPGTGGFSYGYTF. The CDR3 coding sequence is TGTGCCAGCAGTACGCGACCCGGGACAGGAGGTTTTAGTTACGGCTACACCTTC.

The V call is TRBV2, the J call TRBJ2-1; 7 nucleotides line up with TRBD1. CDR3 length equals 13 residues. V lost 5 bases and J lost 10; bases outside the gene matches: 8. Germline V gives CDR1 SNHLY, CDR2 FYNNEI. The CDR3 DNA follows: TGTGCCAGCAGTCGCCGGGACAGCACCGAGCAGTTCTTC. This codes for CASSRRDSTEQFF.

CDR3 DNA sequence: TGTGCCAGTAGTATAGACTCCGGACAGGGCACCTACGAGCAGTACTTC. Its translation: CASSIDSGQGTYEQYF. The chain links TRBV19 to TRBJ2-7; 8 bases map to TRBD1. V shed 0 bases and J 2 bases; nucleotides not matched to a gene: 6. CDR3 length: 16 amino acids. Germline CDR1 is LNHDA and CDR2 is SQIVND (reference sequence).

The V and J genes are TRBV19 and TRBJ1-1, with no clear D. Germline lookup yields CDR1 LNHDA and CDR2 SQIVND (reference sequence). Trimming pared 5 bases from V and 4 bases from J, leaving 17 bases between. This CDR3 comprises 15 residues. The CDR3 reads CASSPSWALGTEAFF. CDR3 in DNA: TGTGCCAGTAGTCCGTCTTGGGCGCTGGGCACTGAAGCTTTCTTT.

V and J are TRBV5-1 and TRBJ2-3; 9 bases fit TRBD2. This CDR3 has 15 amino acids. The J segment lost 4 bases and the V segment lost 0 bases, leaving 3 bases of the junction unmatched. Germline loops: CDR1 SGHRS, CDR2 YFSETQ. For the CDR3, the DNA is TGCGCCAGCAGCTTGGGATCTAGCGGGGCAGATACGCAGTATTTT. Encoded protein: CASSLGSSGADTQYF.

The chain carries TRBV5-4 and TRBJ1-2; TRBD1 aligns across 7 bases. After removal of 4 bases from V and 2 bases from J, the junction contained 2 bases not matched to a gene. The CDR3 spans 13 residues. Per germline, CDR1 SGHNT and CDR2 YYREEE (reference sequence). The CDR3: CASSETGNYGYTF. CDR3 in DNA: TGTGCCAGCAGCGAGACAGGGAACTATGGCTACACCTTC.